What follows are 24 T cell receptor beta chains derived from one specimen sequenced in a study of T-cell memory formation after mild COVID-19. TCRdb re-derived calls from the 5' RACE reads in MiXCR, one entry per CDR3 protein. The sample holds tens of thousands of distinct CDR3 sequences, about 23% seen once. The sample taken for sequencing was PBMCs or a T cell subset sorted from them (not recorded which). The receptors were gathered from a man younger than 35 who had mild COVID-19 (a few samples of this study predate the infection). Cell type and time point are not known.

This clonotype was seen more than once but under ten times. V gene TRBV7-2 combines with J gene TRBJ2-3; 7 nucleotides agree with TRBD1. CDR3 length equals 16 residues. The trim removed 1 base at V and 1 base at J, leaving 5 bases unmatched. Germline V gene lookup returns CDR1 SGHTA and CDR2 FQGNSA. In DNA form, the CDR3 reads TGTGCCAGCAGCTTAGACAGGGGTCCCCGCACAGATACGCAGTATTTT. The encoded protein is CASSLDRGPRTDTQYF.

This clonotype was observed a few times. The rearrangement uses TRBV11-2 and TRBJ2-5; TRBD2 is a possible D gene (6 bases). Germline loops: CDR1 SGHAT, CDR2 FQNNGV. The CDR3 loop spans 12 amino acids. V shed 1 base and J shed 9 bases, with 9 bases lying between them. CDR3 coding DNA: TGTGCCAGCAGCTTAGTCGGAGGGGCCCAGTACTTC. Translating it yields CASSLVGGAQYF.

This chain uses TRBV5-5 with TRBJ2-1; 11 bases match TRBD2. Trimming took 3 bases from V and 7 from J; bases not matched to a gene: 3. The V gene's germline CDR1 is SGHKS and CDR2 YYEKEE (reference sequence). The CDR3 is made up of 14 amino acids. CDR3 residues: CASSSTSGGNEQFF. The DNA for the CDR3 is TGTGCCAGCAGCTCCACTAGCGGGGGAAATGAGCAGTTCTTC.

This clonotype has just a few counts. The rearrangement links TRBV7-2 to TRBJ2-7, with D perhaps given as TRBD1 or TRBD2 (5 bases each). This CDR3 contains 15 residues. V lost 4 bases, J lost 3 bases, and 16 bases lay in between. Germline lookup yields CDR1 SGHTA and CDR2 FQGNSA. The CDR3 loop is CASSSRESTFYEQYV. The CDR3 DNA is TGTGCCAGCAGCTCCAGGGAGTCCACCTTCTACGAGCAGTACGTC.

This clonotype was seen a few times. The chain carries TRBV7-9 and TRBJ2-3; D unresolved. The CDR3 sequence is 12 residues long. Germline values: CDR1 SEHNR, CDR2 FQNEAQ (reference sequence). V was trimmed by 1 base and J by 5 bases, leaving 4 bases between them. The CDR3 loop reads CASSLGEDTQYF. In nucleotides, the CDR3 is TGTGCCAGCAGCTTAGGGGAAGATACGCAGTATTTT.

This chain links TRBV27 with TRBJ2-7; 8 nucleotides agree with TRBD2. Unmatched junction bases numbered 7, after V lost 4 bases and J lost 2 bases. CDR1 and CDR2 from the germline V gene are MNHEY and SMNVEV (reference sequence). The CDR3 has 15 residues. The CDR3 region has the DNA TGTGCCAGCAGTTATTCGGCGGGGGGAGCCTACGAGCAGTACTTC. It codes for CASSYSAGGAYEQYF.

The V gene is TRBV4-1, the J gene TRBJ2-1; 7 bases are shared with TRBD1. V shed 1 base and J 2 bases; nucleotides not matched to a gene: 2. Germline CDR1 and CDR2: MGHRA and YSYEKL. The CDR3 covers 15 residues. The CDR3 nucleotides are TGCGCCAGCAGCCAAGCCGGGACAGCCTACAATGAGCAGTTCTTC. This translates into CASSQAGTAYNEQFF.

The chain carries TRBV7-9 and TRBJ1-3, with TRBD1 as a possible D gene (5 bases). This CDR3 comprises 15 residues. V was cut by 6 bases and J by 8 bases, with 20 bases left in between. CDR1 is SEHNR and CDR2 is FQNEAQ in the germline V gene (reference sequence). This CDR3 is CASRGVQGPGYTIYF. The CDR3 nucleotides read TGTGCCAGCAGGGGTGTCCAGGGACCCGGATACACCATATATTTT.

This clonotype was picked up many times. This CDR3 is CASSMWDRGDTQYF. The CDR3 DNA reads TGCGCCAGCAGCATGTGGGACAGGGGCGATACGCAGTATTTT. J is TRBJ2-3 and V is TRBV5-1; TRBD1 matches 10 bases. J was trimmed by 6 bases and V by 4 bases; bases with no gene match: 5. This CDR3 region has 14 residues. CDR1 is SGHRS and CDR2 is YFSETQ in the germline V gene.

This clonotype has at least ten counts. The chain combines TRBV10-3 with TRBJ2-1, with D possibly matching TRBD2 (5 bases). Germline values: CDR1 ENHRY, CDR2 SYGVKD. Deletions cut 2 bases from V and 9 bases from J, with 8 bases between. The CDR3 sequence is 12 residues long. CDR3 DNA: TGTGCCATCAGTGAGACCGGGGTTGAGCAGTTCTTC. Translation: CAISETGVEQFF.

This chain joins TRBV20-1 and TRBJ1-1; TRBD1 aligns across 11 bases. After removal of 0 bases from V and 4 bases from J, the junction contained 7 bases not matched to a gene. The CDR3 consists of 16 residues. Germline CDR1 DFQATT, CDR2 SNEGSKA (reference sequence). CDR3 coding DNA: TGCAGTGCTAGAGATGGAGAAGGGACAGGGGGCACTGAAGCTTTCTTT. Protein: CSARDGEGTGGTEAFF.

This clonotype was recorded only once. V is TRBV5-5 and J is TRBJ1-1, with 10 bases that match TRBD1. CDR3 length: 17 residues. V shed 4 bases and J 0 bases; nucleotides not matched to a gene: 9. In germline, CDR1 is SGHKS, CDR2 YYEKEE (reference sequence). CDR3 amino acids: CASSTGTGAYVNTEAFF. CDR3 in DNA: TGTGCCAGCAGCACCGGGACAGGGGCGTACGTGAACACTGAAGCTTTCTTT. The variable domain in full, with the rest retrieved from reference TRBV5-5 and TRBJ1-1, is DAGVTQSPTHLIKTRGQQVTLRCSPISGHKSVSWYQQVLGQGPQFIFQYYEKEERGRGNFPDRFSARQFPNYSSELNVNALLLGDSALYLCASSTGTGAYVNTEAFFGQGTRLTVV.

This rearrangement joins TRBV11-2 to TRBJ2-1; no clear D gene. The ends were cut back, 5 bases at V and 0 bases at J, with 8 bases in the middle. The CDR3 loop spans 14 amino acids. CDR1 is SGHAT, CDR2 FQNNGV, per germline. CDR3 sequence (DNA): TGTGCCAGCAGCCTTGAGAGCTCCTACAATGAGCAGTTCTTC. It specifies CASSLESSYNEQFF.

This chain joins TRBV12-3 or TRBV12-4 and TRBJ2-7; a weak D match, TRBD1 (6 bases). CDR3 size: 13 residues. Deletions cut 1 base from V and 5 bases from J, with 9 bases between. CDR3 region: CASSLEGHDEQYV. CDR3 in DNA: TGTGCCAGCAGTTTAGAGGGACACGACGAGCAGTACGTC.

This chain connects TRBV29-1 to TRBJ1-2, with D possibly being TRBD1 (6 bases). The CDR3 sequence is 13 residues long. From germline, CDR1 is SQVTM and CDR2 ANQGSEA. Trimming left V 8 bases short and J 4 bases short, with 17 bases between. The CDR3, as DNA: TGCAGCTTGAAGGGGGGTGGAGGCTATGGCTACACCTTC. Encoded protein: CSLKGGGGYGYTF.

This chain connects TRBV7-8 to TRBJ1-2, with unresolved D. Germline V gene sequence: CDR1 SGHVS, CDR2 FQNEAQ. CDR3 length: 14 residues. V was shortened by 1 base and J by 6 bases, with 12 bases between the two germline ends. The CDR3 bases are TGTGCCAGCAGCTTAGTTTACGGTGGGAATGGCTACACCTTC. It translates to CASSLVYGGNGYTF.

The chain uses TRBV6-5 and TRBJ2-7; the D gene could be TRBD1 or TRBD2 (6 bases each). This CDR3 comprises 13 residues. The V end was cut by 2 bases, the J end by 4 bases, with 9 bases between. Germline CDR1 reads MNHEY; CDR2 reads SVGAGI. Written as DNA, the CDR3 is TGTGCCAGCAGTTACGGGGGGCATTACGAGCAGTACTTC. Translated: CASSYGGHYEQYF.

The gene calls are TRBV6-2 or TRBV6-3 and TRBJ2-3; 8 bases align to TRBD2. J gave up 4 bases and V 6 bases, and 9 bases lay outside the gene matches. CDR3 length: 15 amino acids. CDR1 and CDR2 from the germline V gene are MNHEY and SVGEGT. The CDR3 protein is CASSGRGPMSDTQYF. CDR3 in DNA: TGTGCCAGCAGCGGGAGGGGCCCTATGTCAGATACGCAGTATTTT.

There are a few counts of this clonotype. The chain uses TRBV29-1 and TRBJ2-2, with D perhaps TRBD1 or TRBD2 (5 bases each). Germline V gene lookup returns CDR1 SQVTM and CDR2 ANQGSEA. V shed 3 bases and J shed 4 bases, with 15 bases lying between them. The CDR3 extends over 15 amino acids. The CDR3 loop is CSVEGWAGSTGELFF. The CDR3 coding sequence is TGCAGCGTTGAGGGTTGGGCAGGGAGCACCGGGGAGCTGTTTTTT.

A few counts support this clonotype. The V and J genes are TRBV4-1 and TRBJ2-1, with D maybe TRBD2 (6 bases). Germline V gives CDR1 MGHRA, CDR2 YSYEKL. Trimming left V 0 bases short and J 9 bases short, with 12 bases between. CDR3 length: 14 residues. The CDR3 loop reads CASSQDSGGREQFF. CDR3 nucleotides: TGCGCCAGCAGCCAAGATAGCGGTGGACGTGAGCAGTTCTTC.

There are a few counts of this clonotype. Written as DNA, the CDR3 is TGTGCCAGCAGCTTATACCCCGGGATGTACAATGAGCAGTTCTTC. This codes for CASSLYPGMYNEQFF. The V and J genes are TRBV7-9 and TRBJ2-1; perhaps TRBD2 as D (5 bases). The CDR3 runs to 15 residues. Germline CDR1 is SEHNR and CDR2 is FQNEAQ (reference sequence). Trimming cost V 2 bases and J 4 bases, with 12 bases left between them.

The chain recombines TRBV4-3 with TRBJ1-5; a weak D match, TRBD1 (5 bases). This CDR3 is built from 15 residues. Trimming took off 0 bases at V and 0 bases at J, with 6 bases between the two ends. Germline lookup yields CDR1 LGHNA and CDR2 YSLEER. The CDR3 DNA follows: TGCGCCAGCAGCCAAGACAGGGATAGCAATCAGCCCCAGCATTTT. Residues: CASSQDRDSNQPQHF.

The chain links TRBV6-1 to TRBJ2-3, with unresolved D. V was cut by 2 bases and J by 0 bases, with 3 bases left in between. CDR1 is MNHNS, CDR2 SASEGT, per germline. The CDR3 has 13 amino acids. CDR3 sequence (DNA): TGTGCCAGCAGTGAAAAAAGCACAGATACGCAGTATTTT. This translates into CASSEKSTDTQYF.

The V call is TRBV4-1, the J call TRBJ1-5; no reliable D call. Germline values: CDR1 MGHRA, CDR2 YSYEKL. The CDR3 is 14 amino acids. V lost 8 bases, J lost 7 bases, and 18 bases lay in between. The CDR3 DNA sequence: TGCGCCAGCCACGAATGGGAGGGAGGCCAGCCCCAGCATTTT. This sequence encodes CASHEWEGGQPQHF.